The entry below describes one TCR beta chain. Trimming pared 2 bases from V and 8 bases from J, leaving 10 bases between. The CDR3 is made up of 12 amino acids. Germline CDR1 and CDR2: SGHDT and YYEEEE. This entry belongs to a study of Ad26.COV2.S vaccination and SARS-CoV-2 variants. Study background: Donor participated within the Ad26.COV2.S arm of the COV1001 trial. Administration of Ad26.COV2.S was intramuscular, either once or twice 56 days apart.

The treatment denotes: about 20 received Ad26.COV2.S at low or high dose, single or two shots; roughly 5 received placebo; per-sample allocation not given. Sample collection was performed on day 63 after the first vaccine or placebo injection. Sequencing used immunoSEQ multiplex PCR; TCRdb keeps in-frame clones, though not all of them. The sample holds some 640,000 clones, 70% to 90% seen once. Sequenced material: peripheral blood, taken in a trial of Ad26.COV2.S vaccine versus placebo. This TCR was sampled from a person aged 18-65 years who received the Ad26.COV2.S COVID-19 vaccine or a placebo. The chain has TRBV5-6 and TRBJ1-1; D ambiguous. The CDR3 region has the DNA TGTGCCAGCAGCTTCGGTGAGTCGGAAGCTTTCTTT. This sequence encodes CASSFGESEAFF.